This T cell receptor (beta chain) appears in the sequencing data of a study of T cell clonotyping in hematopoietic cell transplantation. General observations from the study: Recipient TCR diversity dropped after transplant; expanded clonotypes rose from day 30 to 180. Few recipient clonotypes overlapped donors; over 95% were de novo at given depth.

This clone was counted once. Its specificity is unknown. Sequencing was performed with immunoSEQ multiplex PCR; in TCRdb, only in-frame clones are kept and a portion is missing. The data contain 15,000 or so clones, roughly 90% of them singletons. With 0 bases clipped from V and 5 bases from J, the junction kept 6 bases outside the gene matches. The CDR3 runs 15 residues. Germline CDR1 SGDLS, CDR2 YYNGEE. The clonotype was recovered from a man aged 45-60 years in good health. Some clones in this sample may be carry-over from other donors' samples. What was sequenced was peripheral blood mononuclear cells. The genes are TRBV9 and TRBJ2-5, with 8 bases that match TRBD2. CDR3 region: CASSVDVGGAETQYF. The CDR3 DNA reads as TGTGCCAGCAGCGTAGATGTCGGGGGGGCGGAGACCCAGTACTTC.